Listed below are T cell receptor beta chains from one sample, sequenced in a study of vaccination and CD4 T cells after COVID-19. A single record per CDR3 protein comes from TCRdb applying MiXCR to the PCR reads. The sample shows around 17,000 distinct CDR3 sequences, about 61% of them seen only once. For these receptors, no antigen is known. Sequencing was carried out using CD4+ T cells from blood, cultured in vitro. All receptors come from a human donor who had recovered from COVID-19. The CDR3 runs from the conserved cysteine through the conserved F or W. Fields, in order: clone size, D gene, J gene, V gene, CDR3 protein, CDR3 DNA. A D gene is named only where the DNA matches it firmly. Clone size appears in some rows only: once, few, many, or a class for an expanded clone.

NA,NA,TRBJ1-1,TRBV11-2,CASSSGVGSLNTEAFF,TGTGCCAGCAGCTCAGGAGTGGGGTCCCTGAACACTGAAGCTTTCTTT
NA,TRBD2,TRBJ2-7,TRBV20-1,CSAKFSGSRYEQYF,TGCAGTGCTAAGTTTAGCGGGAGTAGGTACGAGCAGTACTTC
NA,NA,TRBJ2-7,TRBV6-1,CASSVVVGDGEHYEQYF,TGTGCCAGCAGTGTGGTGGTTGGGGACGGGGAACACTACGAGCAGTACTTC
NA,TRBD1,TRBJ1-2,TRBV28,CASSSSLGQGYYGYTF,TGTGCCAGCAGTTCATCCCTGGGACAGGGGTACTATGGCTACACCTTC
NA,NA,TRBJ1-5,TRBV7-7,CASSLDFNQPQHF,TGTGCTAGCAGCTTGGATTTCAATCAGCCCCAGCATTTT
NA,TRBD1,TRBJ1-1,TRBV20-1,CSGRGTADTEAFF,TGCAGTGGAAGAGGGACAGCAGACACTGAAGCTTTCTTT
few,TRBD1,TRBJ2-5,TRBV20-1,CSATTGLQETQYF,TGCAGTGCTACGACAGGGCTTCAAGAGACCCAGTACTTC
NA,NA,TRBJ2-2,TRBV7-9,CASTRETANTGELFF,TGTGCCAGCACCCGGGAAACAGCAAACACCGGGGAGCTGTTTTTT
NA,NA,TRBJ1-1,TRBV4-3,CASSQVGWGGTEAFF,TGCGCCAGCAGCCAGGTCGGGTGGGGGGGCACTGAAGCTTTCTTT
few,NA,TRBJ1-5,TRBV7-8,CASSFAVGQPQHF,TGTGCCAGCAGCTTCGCCGTGGGTCAGCCCCAGCATTTT
NA,NA,TRBJ2-5,TRBV7-2,CASSLGTVGPQETQYF,TGTGCCAGCAGCTTAGGGACAGTGGGGCCCCAGGAGACCCAGTACTTC
NA,TRBD2,TRBJ2-5,TRBV7-3,CASSAGLVGEETQYF,TGTGCCAGCAGCGCCGGACTAGTTGGGGAAGAGACCCAGTACTTC
NA,NA,TRBJ2-7,TRBV20-1,CSAREGTVSYEQYF,TGCAGTGCTAGAGAAGGGACTGTCTCCTACGAGCAGTACTTC
NA,TRBD2,TRBJ2-5,TRBV20-1,CSVLPRLAGMVGETQYF,TGCAGTGTTCTCCCCAGACTAGCGGGCATGGTAGGGGAGACCCAGTACTTC
NA,NA,TRBJ1-1,TRBV5-8,CASSLDFGAEAFF,TGTGCCAGCAGCTTGGACTTTGGGGCTGAAGCTTTCTTT
few,NA,TRBJ2-3,TRBV19,CASSLTDTQYF,TGTGCCAGTTCGCTCACAGATACGCAGTATTTT
NA,NA,TRBJ2-7,TRBV20-1,CSARDRAGYEQYF,TGCAGTGCTAGAGATCGGGCAGGTTACGAGCAGTACTTC
NA,NA,TRBJ1-1,TRBV20-1,CSAPRTTVDTEAFF,TGCAGTGCTCCGCGGACGACAGTAGACACTGAAGCTTTCTTT
NA,NA,TRBJ2-2,TRBV9,CASSVEQFTGELFF,TGTGCCAGCAGCGTAGAGCAATTCACCGGGGAGCTGTTTTTT
NA,NA,TRBJ1-2,TRBV3-1,CASSLADLRDYGYTF,TGTGCCAGCAGCCTGGCGGACCTTCGGGACTATGGCTACACCTTC
NA,NA,TRBJ2-1,TRBV11-1,CASSLTGGFSYNEQFF,TGTGCCAGCAGCTTGACGGGGGGCTTCTCCTACAATGAGCAGTTCTTC
once,TRBD2,TRBJ2-1,TRBV7-2,CASPGLASYNEQFF,TGTGCCAGCCCGGGACTAGCATCCTACAATGAGCAGTTCTTC
NA,TRBD1,TRBJ1-1,TRBV7-9,CASSLGPGQGSFTEAFF,TGTGCCAGCAGCTTAGGACCGGGACAGGGAAGTTTCACTGAAGCTTTCTTT
NA,NA,TRBJ1-6,TRBV24-1,CAVLRGPNNSPLHF,TGTGCCGTCTTGCGGGGGCCAAATAATTCACCCCTCCACTTT
NA,TRBD1,TRBJ2-7,TRBV5-4,CASSPDAGGRSYEQYF,TGTGCCAGCAGCCCTGATGCAGGGGGTCGCTCCTACGAGCAGTACTTC
NA,NA,TRBJ1-3,TRBV28,CASRQDRNGNTIYF,TGTGCCAGCAGACAAGACAGGAACGGAAACACCATATATTTT
few,NA,TRBJ2-7,TRBV7-2,CASSSRASSYEQYF,TGTGCCAGCAGCTCGAGGGCGAGCTCCTACGAGCAGTACTTC
few,NA,TRBJ2-5,TRBV6-5,CASSWTGQNQETQYF,TGTGCCAGCAGTTGGACCGGACAGAACCAAGAGACCCAGTACTTC
NA,TRBD1,TRBJ2-7,TRBV10-3,CAISESTGGGINEQYF,TGTGCCATCAGTGAGTCGACAGGGGGCGGAATCAACGAGCAGTACTTC
few,NA,TRBJ1-5,TRBV6-5,CASSYLGDQPQHF,TGTGCCAGCAGTTACTTAGGGGATCAGCCCCAGCATTTT
NA,TRBD2,TRBJ2-2,TRBV6-1,CASRPGGANGELFF,TGTGCCAGCAGACCGGGGGGGGCGAACGGGGAGCTGTTTTTT
NA,NA,TRBJ1-5,TRBV20-1,CSAHKSPYQPQHF,TGCAGTGCTCACAAATCACCCTATCAGCCCCAGCATTTT
NA,NA,TRBJ1-4,TRBV6-1,CASSEWGARANEKLFF,TGTGCCAGCAGTGAATGGGGGGCGCGAGCTAATGAAAAACTGTTTTTT
few,TRBD1,TRBJ1-6,TRBV19,CASSGQGDSPLHF,TGTGCCAGTAGTGGACAGGGTGATTCACCCCTCCACTTT
NA,TRBD1,TRBJ1-1,TRBV27,CASSFSRQGSTEAFF,TGTGCCAGCAGTTTTTCCAGACAGGGTAGCACTGAAGCTTTCTTT
NA,NA,TRBJ2-3,TRBV5-4,CASSSAGAPTDTQYF,TGTGCCAGCAGCTCCGCGGGGGCCCCCACAGATACGCAGTATTTT
few,TRBD1,TRBJ1-2,TRBV24-1,CATSDSSDRGDGYTF,TGTGCCACCAGTGATTCCTCGGACAGGGGGGATGGCTACACCTTC
NA,NA,TRBJ2-3,TRBV19,CASSITYTDTQYF,TGTGCCAGTAGTATTACCTACACAGATACGCAGTATTTT
once,TRBD2,TRBJ2-1,TRBV5-6,CASSFKMTSGRRDEQFF,TGTGCCAGCAGCTTCAAGATGACTAGCGGGAGACGGGATGAGCAGTTCTTC
NA,NA,TRBJ1-5,TRBV2,CASVDNRNQPQHF,TGTGCCAGCGTGGACAATCGCAATCAGCCCCAGCATTTT
NA,TRBD1,TRBJ2-7,TRBV19,CASSTGDGQGALPSYEQYF,TGTGCCAGTAGTACGGGAGACGGACAGGGGGCCCTACCCTCCTACGAGCAGTACTTC
NA,TRBD2,TRBJ2-7,TRBV20-1,CSATLAGVFEQYF,TGCAGTGCTACTCTAGCGGGAGTCTTCGAGCAGTACTTC
NA,TRBD2,TRBJ2-5,TRBV6-1,CASTPASGALETQYF,TGTGCCAGCACCCCGGCTAGCGGGGCCCTTGAGACCCAGTACTTC
NA,TRBD2,TRBJ2-1,TRBV12-3/TRBV12-4,CASTFTSGSSYNEQFF,TGTGCCAGCACCTTCACTAGCGGAAGCTCCTACAATGAGCAGTTCTTC
NA,NA,TRBJ2-2,TRBV7-3,CASSPLGLGNTGELFF,TGTGCCAGCAGCCCACTGGGACTGGGTAACACCGGGGAGCTGTTTTTT
NA,NA,TRBJ1-2,TRBV27,CASSLAQGGNYGYTF,TGTGCCAGCAGTTTGGCGCAGGGAGGGAACTATGGCTACACCTTC
NA,NA,TRBJ2-5,TRBV12-3/TRBV12-4,CASSSRREFEETQYF,TGTGCCAGCAGTTCACGGAGGGAATTCGAAGAGACCCAGTACTTC
NA,NA,TRBJ2-3,TRBV19,CASSISWGVQYF,TGTGCCAGTAGTATCAGTTGGGGGGTGCAGTATTTT
once,NA,TRBJ1-1,TRBV11-2,CASSNQGKATEAFF,TGTGCCAGCAGCAACCAGGGCAAGGCCACTGAAGCTTTCTTT